This TCR beta chain derives from a study of T cells expressing NK-cell markers. Whole-study findings and limits: These clonotypes, the leaders elsewhere, also led the CD3+CD56-NKG2C+ fraction in four donors.

In regard to this clonotype: Its antigen is undetermined.

After re-calling the 5' RACE reads, TCRdb lists one entry per CDR3 protein, DNA absent. In all, the sample yields approximately 420,000 distinct CDR3 sequences. The germline gives CDR1 SGHRS, CDR2 YFSETQ. The CDR3 is 17 residues long. The sequenced sample consisted of blood T cells: a sorted CD56 or NKG2C T cell subset, CD4+ or CD8+ T cells, or bulk PBMC T cells (not recorded which). The receptor's source is a woman between 45 and 60 years old in good health. This chain links TRBV5-1 with TRBJ2-2; no DNA is available, so the TRBD2 call from TCRdb remains unchecked. CDR3 region: CASSSGLAGRPAVELFF.